The next 20 T cell receptor beta chains were all read from a single sample in a study of blood T cell repertoires in COVID-19. Repertoires were generated with immunoSEQ multiplex PCR, while TCRdb's copy carries only in-frame clones and drops some. The sample holds 150,000 to 200,000 clones, over 70% seen once. Sequences were obtained from peripheral blood. Source of these receptors: a woman aged 40 to 50 with COVID-19, enrolled during active disease.

The chain recombines TRBV18 with TRBJ1-1; 8 nucleotides match TRBD1. The germline V gene encodes CDR1 KGHSH and CDR2 LQKENI. The V segment lost 4 bases and the J segment 4 bases; nucleotides outside the gene matches: 5. This CDR3 is built from 14 residues. The DNA of the CDR3 is TGTGCCAGCTCACGAGACAGGGGAGTCACTGAAGCTTTCTTT. This translates into CASSRDRGVTEAFF. Drawing the rest from reference TRBV18 and TRBJ1-1, the complete variable domain is NAGVMQNPRHLVRRRGQEARLRCSPMKGHSHVYWYRQLPEEGLKFMVYLQKENIIDESGMPKERFSAEFPKEGPSILRIQQVVRGDSAAYFCASSRDRGVTEAFFGQGTRLTVV.

V usage is TRBV27 and J usage is TRBJ1-5; D gene uncertain. The CDR3 runs to 15 residues. With 5 bases removed from V and 0 bases from J, the gap between germline ends came to 11 bases. Germline CDR1 is MNHEY and CDR2 is SMNVEV (reference sequence). CDR3 sequence: CASSPLAYSNQPQHF. CDR3 nucleotide sequence: TGTGCCAGCAGTCCCCTCGCGTATAGCAATCAGCCCCAGCATTTT.

This clone has a handful of counts. The chain combines TRBV11-2 with TRBJ1-1; possibly TRBD1 for D (6 bases). This CDR3 region has 16 residues. Trimming stripped 2 bases from V and 10 bases from J, with 23 bases between. CDR1 is SGHAT, CDR2 FQNNGV, per germline. The CDR3 DNA reads TGTGCCAGCAGCTTACAGCAGGGGTTGACCGCATCCCCAGCTTTCTTT. Translation: CASSLQQGLTASPAFF.

The chain uses TRBV28 and TRBJ2-3, with 10 bases aligning to TRBD2. The length of the CDR3 is 17 residues. Trimming at V came to 3 bases and at J to 1 base, leaving 7 bases not matched to a gene. Germline CDR1 reads MDHEN; CDR2 reads SYDVKM. In DNA, the CDR3 is TGTGCCAGCAGTTTTAGCCTAGCGGGAGAGGGCACAGATACGCAGTATTTT. It yields the protein CASSFSLAGEGTDTQYF.

The gene calls are TRBV5-4 and TRBJ2-7; 7 bases line up with TRBD2. J lost 3 bases, V lost 0 bases, and 0 bases had no gene match. The CDR3 has 13 amino acids. CDR1 is SGHNT, CDR2 YYREEE, per germline (reference sequence). CDR3 loop: CASSLGEGYEQYF. The DNA of the CDR3 is TGTGCCAGCAGCTTGGGGGAGGGCTACGAGCAGTACTTC.

The V call is TRBV7-2, the J call TRBJ2-1; a possible D gene is TRBD2 (5 bases). CDR1 SGHTA and CDR2 FQGNSA come from the germline V gene. Trimming shortened V by 5 bases and J by 1 base, and 21 bases separated the two germline ends. The CDR3 totals 18 residues. CDR3 loop: CASSPQMGTAASYNEQFF. CDR3 DNA sequence: TGTGCCAGCAGCCCACAGATGGGCACAGCGGCTTCCTACAATGAGCAGTTCTTC.

The rearrangement links TRBV2 to TRBJ2-5; D may be TRBD1 (6 bases). The germline CDR1 and CDR2 sequences are SNHLY and FYNNEI. The CDR3 is made up of 14 amino acids. The V gene lost 4 bases and the J gene lost 2 bases, with 11 bases spanning the gap. For the CDR3, the DNA is TGTGCCAGCAGTGGTTGGGGGCCTCAAGAGACCCAGTACTTC. Translated: CASSGWGPQETQYF.

V usage is TRBV24-1 and J usage is TRBJ2-5; 12 nucleotides line up with TRBD2. The CDR3 has 18 residues. The germline CDR1 and CDR2 sequences are KGHDR and SFDVKD. J was trimmed by 5 bases and V by 5 bases; bases with no gene match: 14. CDR3 loop: CATSARLAGGALGETQYF. The CDR3 DNA is TGTGCCACCAGTGCCCGGCTAGCGGGAGGGGCTCTTGGGGAGACCCAGTACTTC.

The genes are TRBV7-6 and TRBJ1-6, with D tentatively TRBD1 (5 bases). Between the trimmed V and J ends, which lost 0 bases and 7 bases, there was a span of 13 bases. Germline V gene data show CDR1 as SGHVS and CDR2 as FNYEAQ. The CDR3 has 16 residues. CDR3: CASSLAPGKGNSPLHF. CDR3 DNA sequence: TGTGCCAGCAGCTTAGCGCCAGGGAAGGGAAATTCACCCCTCCACTTT.

The table lists this clone with a count of one. The rearrangement links TRBV7-3 to TRBJ2-2, with 8 bases that match TRBD1. CDR1 and CDR2 (germline): SGHTA, FQGTGA. The CDR3 sequence is 14 residues long. CDR3 in amino acids: CATRQGSPTGELFF. DNA of the CDR3: TGTGCTACGAGACAGGGGTCCCCCACCGGGGAGCTGTTTTTT.

V usage is TRBV6-5 and J usage is TRBJ2-3, with TRBD1 identical over 10 bases. Germline V lookup: CDR1 MNHEY, CDR2 SVGAGI. V gave up 5 bases and J gave up 0 bases; unmatched junction bases: 2. This CDR3 region has 15 residues. CDR3 amino acids: CASSRQGASTDTQYF. In nucleotides, the CDR3 is TGTGCCAGCAGTCGACAGGGGGCGAGCACAGATACGCAGTATTTT.

This clone was picked up a small number of times. The chain joins TRBV11-2 to TRBJ1-1, with unresolved D. This CDR3 has 16 amino acids. Germline V gene data show CDR1 as SGHAT and CDR2 as FQNNGV. The V end was cut by 5 bases, the J end by 5 bases, with 21 bases between. In DNA form, the CDR3 reads TGTGCCAGCAGCCAATCAACGCAGATTGCTTGGACTGAAGCTTTCTTT. Residues: CASSQSTQIAWTEAFF.

This chain connects TRBV9 to TRBJ2-7; D perhaps matches TRBD2 (6 bases). Looked up from germline, CDR1 is SGDLS and CDR2 is YYNGEE. CDR3 size: 14 residues. Trimming removed 4 bases at V and 6 bases at J, with 17 bases between. Here the CDR3 reads CASSPTGGLFEQYF. CDR3 nucleotides: TGTGCCAGCAGCCCTACAGGAGGACTATTCGAGCAGTACTTC.

The chain carries TRBV9 and TRBJ1-4, with 7 bases that match TRBD1. The CDR3 is 16 amino acids. Germline V CDR1 and CDR2: SGDLS, YYNGEE. V shed 3 bases, J shed 4 bases, and the junction held 9 bases outside the gene matches. Here the CDR3 reads CASSARDRPVNEKLFF. CDR3 sequence (DNA): TGTGCCAGCAGCGCACGGGACAGACCGGTTAATGAAAAACTGTTTTTT.

This rearrangement joins TRBV5-1 to TRBJ1-1; the match to TRBD1 covers 9 bases. The germline CDR1 and CDR2 sequences are SGHRS and YFSETQ. CDR3 length: 19 amino acids. The junction had 16 bases not matched to a gene; V was cut back by 0 bases and J by 4 bases. Here the CDR3 DNA reads TGCGCCAGCAGCTTGGCCGGGGTAGGGACAGGGTCTATGGGCACTGAAGCTTTCTTT. As protein: CASSLAGVGTGSMGTEAFF.

This chain joins TRBV5-4 and TRBJ2-1; 9 nucleotides line up with TRBD1. V lost 0 bases, J lost 7 bases, and 2 bases stayed unmatched. The CDR3 has 14 residues. Per germline, CDR1 SGHNT and CDR2 YYREEE (reference sequence). This chain's CDR3 is CASSLGGQGNEQFF. The CDR3 region has the DNA TGTGCCAGCAGCTTGGGGGGACAGGGAAATGAGCAGTTCTTC.

This clone came up once. The chain uses TRBV7-9 and TRBJ2-7; 9 bases map to TRBD1. This CDR3 is 14 amino acids long. V dropped 7 bases and J dropped 7; count of bases not matched to a gene: 11. Germline V gives CDR1 SEHNR, CDR2 FQNEAQ (reference sequence). The CDR3 loop reads CASTRRTGEVEQYF. Written as DNA, the CDR3 is TGTGCCAGCACCCGACGGACAGGGGAGGTGGAGCAGTACTTC.

This sequence joins TRBV6-1 and TRBJ2-1; D ambiguous. Trimming left V 2 bases short and J 4 bases short, with 15 bases between. Germline values: CDR1 MNHNS, CDR2 SASEGT. This CDR3 region has 16 residues. The CDR3 spells CASSEIITVRYNEQFF. The CDR3 nucleotides read TGTGCCAGCAGTGAAATAATTACGGTCCGATACAATGAGCAGTTCTTC.

The V gene is TRBV6-4, the J gene TRBJ2-1; D is ambiguous. The CDR3 has 14 residues. V shed 4 bases and J shed 4 bases, with 11 bases lying between them. Germline CDR1 is MRHNA and CDR2 is SNTAGT. The CDR3 is CASSASPRYNEQFF. CDR3 nucleotides: TGTGCCAGCAGTGCCTCCCCCCGGTACAATGAGCAGTTCTTC.

The rearrangement joins TRBV6-5 to TRBJ1-1, with D perhaps TRBD1 (5 bases). In germline, CDR1 is MNHEY, CDR2 SVGAGI. This CDR3 comprises 16 residues. V was shortened by 1 base and J by 6 bases, with 18 bases between the two germline ends. As DNA, the CDR3 is TGTGCCAGCAGTTACTGGGGGAGGGCCCTGGAAGCTGAAGCTTTCTTT. Residues: CASSYWGRALEAEAFF.